This T cell receptor (beta chain) was sequenced for a study of radiation and T cells in renal cell carcinoma. Study-level findings and limits: From baseline, blood top tumor clonotypes peaked at 2 weeks post-radiation.

Using immunoSEQ multiplex PCR, the repertoire was profiled, and TCRdb retains in-frame clones only, with some absent. The sample lists about 140,000 clones, around 78% seen once, with roughly a quarter in the top ten. Germline values: CDR1 GTSNPN, CDR2 SVGIG (reference sequence). Trimming shortened V by 3 bases and J by 0 bases, and 13 bases separated the two germline ends. The CDR3 consists of 15 residues. Time point described: baseline pretreatment blood. Specified treatment: 15 Gy SBRT to primary tumor, nephrectomy 4 weeks later. After SBRT, blood was collected at 2 and 4 weeks, plus baseline. The patient's renal cell carcinoma had clear cell pathology. Notes on this clone: Its target is not known.

The sequence was obtained from a woman aged 50 to 60 with renal cell carcinoma. The V and J genes are TRBV30 and TRBJ2-3; no clear D. The sample consisted of blood, taken from a patient whose treatment included radiotherapy and nephrectomy. CDR3 loop: CAWSPSPSSTDTQYF. The CDR3 DNA sequence: TGTGCCTGGAGCCCAAGCCCGTCTAGCACAGATACGCAGTATTTT.